The clone carrying this T cell receptor (beta chain) was observed once. Germline V gives CDR1 MNHEY, CDR2 SVGAGI. With 4 bases clipped from V and 3 bases from J, the junction kept 7 bases outside the gene matches. The CDR3 runs to 15 residues. The data derive from a study of blood T cell repertoires in COVID-19. About the study: The United States, Italy and Spain provided the acute and convalescent COVID-19 samples. PBMCs, B-cell-depleted T cells, or T cells provided the cDNA or gDNA that made up the material.

Original processing methods: Scientists estimated how many nucleated cells there were by amplifying reference gene primers. Measured with immunoSEQ multiplex PCR; TCRdb has only the in-frame clones, and not every one. For V, J and clone size, that table is used; D and trimming come from the DNA. The sample lists approximately 150,000 clones, roughly nine tenths occurring once. Sample: peripheral blood. The chain couples TRBV6-5 to TRBJ2-7; 9 nucleotides align to TRBD1. This clonotype was obtained from a human donor in a cohort sampled during active COVID-19. CDR3 coding DNA: TGTGCCAGCAGTTCCCAGACAGGGGGGGGCTACGAGCAGTACTTC. This encodes CASSSQTGGGYEQYF.